A selection of T cell receptor beta chains follows, all from one sample in a study of blood T cell repertoires in COVID-19. Here immunoSEQ multiplex PCR was the method, and the copy in TCRdb shows in-frame clones only, minus some. Of some 250,000 clones in the sample, over 75% are singletons; the top ten hold approximately 1.9%. The material sequenced was PBMCs or T cells enriched from blood (not recorded which). The receptors stem from a woman aged 45-60 years who had recovered from COVID-19. Each CDR3 is given without its conserved first and last residue.

v_call	j_call	cdr3_aa
TRBV6-5	TRBJ1-1	ASSYGRGIDTEAF
TRBV27	TRBJ1-2	ASSRGGFVGANYGYT
TRBV29-1	TRBJ2-1	SGGQGGSYNEQF
TRBV25-1	TRBJ1-2	AKSQGRYYGYT
TRBV24-1	TRBJ2-3	ATSDFAGIDTDTQY
TRBV5-5	TRBJ2-7	ASSLLGAIINEQY
TRBV7-6	TRBJ1-1	ASSLVGGESTEAF
TRBV28	TRBJ1-5	ASSLSAGLVRQPQH
TRBV18	TRBJ1-4	ASSTDNNEKLF
TRBV2	TRBJ2-4	ASTRPGLAGTIAKNIQY
TRBV29-1	TRBJ2-1	SSIGTGTAQF
TRBV7-2	TRBJ2-2	ASSRGSGELF
TRBV3-1/TRBV3-2	TRBJ2-2	ASSQRSGRADNTGELF
TRBV2	TRBJ2-1	ASSAGGAYWNEQF
TRBV7-2	TRBJ2-3	ASSEDPLGDTQY
TRBV5-6	TRBJ1-5	ASSLAPGQGAGQPQH
TRBV9	TRBJ2-3	ASSGMGRGSTDTQY
TRBV7-3	TRBJ1-4	ASSLTGATNEKLF
TRBV18	TRBJ2-5	ASSPRTAYQETQY
TRBV9	TRBJ2-7	ASSALAGAVYEQY
TRBV5-4	TRBJ2-7	ASSQVEWQSEQY
TRBV7-9	TRBJ2-3	ASSLSGLSTDTQY
TRBV6-5	TRBJ2-1	ASRYGTDLSYNEQF
TRBV5-4	TRBJ2-1	ASSLGLAIVRPNEQF
TRBV27	TRBJ2-1	ASSKIAGGFARSSYNEQF
TRBV7-3	TRBJ2-1	ASSTARTANEQF
TRBV6-5	TRBJ2-1	ASSSGLAKQF
TRBV7-8	TRBJ1-1	ASSLATASVNTEAF
TRBV27	TRBJ2-5	ASSLRGWGETQY
TRBV7-8	TRBJ2-1	ASSSQTSGSPYREQF
TRBV2	TRBJ1-2	ASSPRAGQGSGYT
TRBV3-1/TRBV3-2	TRBJ2-2	ASSRTLLAGGPSTGELF
TRBV9	TRBJ2-3	ASSDQYTQY
TRBV5-1	TRBJ1-1	ASSLEGHNLNTEAF
TRBV4-2	TRBJ2-5	ASSQGGQGMLGTQY
TRBV4-1	TRBJ2-7	ASSQEGLAYSYEQY
TRBV18	TRBJ1-1	ASSRDRQNTEAF
TRBV7-6	TRBJ1-3	ASSLARTGLQSGNTIY
TRBV9	TRBJ2-7	ASSVGDRVYEQY
TRBV7-2	TRBJ2-3	ASSWGEGLVADTQY
TRBV27	TRBJ2-3	ASSLTSGSSDTQY
TRBV10-3	TRBJ2-7	AISALAGLYEQY